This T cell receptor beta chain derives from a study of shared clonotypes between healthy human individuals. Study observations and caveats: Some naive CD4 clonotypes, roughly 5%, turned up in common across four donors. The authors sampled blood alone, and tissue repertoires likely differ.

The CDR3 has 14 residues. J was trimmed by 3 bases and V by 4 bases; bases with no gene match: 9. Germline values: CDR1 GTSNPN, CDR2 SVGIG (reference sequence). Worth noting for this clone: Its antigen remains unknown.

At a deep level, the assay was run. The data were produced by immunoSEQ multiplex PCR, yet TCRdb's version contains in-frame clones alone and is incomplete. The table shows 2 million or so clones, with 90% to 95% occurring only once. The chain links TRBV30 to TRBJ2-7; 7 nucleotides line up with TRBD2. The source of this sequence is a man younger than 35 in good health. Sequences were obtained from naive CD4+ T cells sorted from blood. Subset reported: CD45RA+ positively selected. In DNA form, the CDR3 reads TGTGCCTGGACCCGCCGCGGGGGAAACTACGAGCAGTACTTC. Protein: CAWTRRGGNYEQYF.